This entry features one T cell receptor (beta chain) sequence. Its antigen remains unidentified. Germline V gene lookup returns CDR1 LGHNA and CDR2 YSLEER. The CDR3 is 15 amino acids. Trimming cost V 0 bases and J 5 bases, with 10 bases left between them. The data originate from a study of cytomegalovirus exposure and HLA in healthy donors. Overall study results and limits: After further analysis at a later stage, under 20,000 TCR beta sequences were associated with HLA alleles at 0.05 false discovery rate.

The PCR had 60 Vbeta and 13 Jbeta primers. Clones were sequenced by immunoSEQ multiplex PCR, and TCRdb holds only the in-frame ones, with some missing. Of 150,000 or so clones in the sample, approximately 84% were seen once. This clonotype was sampled from a woman aged 50 to 60 in good health and CMV-seropositive. The sample comprised PBMCs. The chain has TRBV4-3 and TRBJ2-2; D remains ambiguous. The CDR3 nucleotides read TGCGCCAGCAGCCAAGAGGCAGGCCGTACCGGGGAGCTGTTTTTT. Protein product: CASSQEAGRTGELFF.